A selection of T cell receptor beta chains follows, all from one sample in a study of PD-1 blockade in classical Hodgkin lymphoma. Sequenced by immunoSEQ multiplex PCR; TCRdb stores in-frame clones only, minus some. This repertoire shows about 46,000 clones, approximately 73% found once; its top ten account for 9.5% to 12%. The sample in question was peripheral blood mononuclear cells (PBMCs), obtained at baseline. The receptor set was obtained from a human donor with classical Hodgkin lymphoma. Both conserved end residues are part of each CDR3. D genes are given only for firm matches. The size of a clone is reported for some rows only, either as once, few or many, or as a class for expanded clones.

TRBJ1-6 | NA | TRBV30 | NA | CAWSTGTAKSPLHF | TGTGCCTGGAGTACCGGGACGGCCAAGTCACCCCTCCACTTT
TRBJ1-1 | NA | TRBV11-1 | NA | CASSSQGLNTEAFF | TGTGCCAGCAGCTCACAGGGTCTGAACACTGAAGCTTTCTTT
TRBJ2-3 | NA | TRBV5-1 | NA | CASSLGYGGNTDTQYF | TGCGCCAGCAGCTTGGGGTACGGGGGAAACACAGATACGCAGTATTTT
TRBJ2-7 | many | TRBV9 | TRBD1 | CASSVDQQGAYEQYF | TGTGCCAGCAGCGTAGATCAACAGGGGGCCTACGAGCAGTACTTC
TRBJ2-7 | few | TRBV5-1 | TRBD1 | CASSAGQASYEQYF | TGCGCCAGCAGCGCGGGACAGGCCTCCTACGAGCAGTACTTC
TRBJ2-7 | once | TRBV21-1 | NA | CASSTRQLLTSSLPDEQYF | TGTGCCAGCAGCACCCGACAGCTGCTTACGAGCAGCTTGCCCGACGAGCAGTACTTC
TRBJ2-5 | few | TRBV6-6 | NA | CASSYARLARETQYF | TGTGCCAGCAGTTACGCCCGACTCGCGCGGGAGACCCAGTACTTC
TRBJ1-1 | few | TRBV30 | NA | CAWSEQADTEAFF | TGTGCCTGGAGTGAACAGGCGGACACTGAAGCTTTCTTT
TRBJ2-7 | NA | TRBV2 | TRBD2 | CASSPGLAGSYEQYF | TGTGCCAGCAGCCCGGGACTAGCGGGGAGCTACGAGCAGTACTTC
TRBJ1-6 | few | TRBV9 | NA | CASSVEDRSYNSPLHF | TGTGCCAGCAGCGTAGAGGATAGGTCCTATAATTCACCCCTCCACTTT
TRBJ2-5 | NA | TRBV4-2 | NA | CASSQTADYSETQYF | TGTGCCAGCAGCCAAACCGCGGACTATTCGGAGACCCAGTACTTC
TRBJ2-5 | NA | TRBV9 | TRBD1 | CASSETGGRETQYF | TGTGCCAGCAGCGAGACAGGGGGCCGAGAGACCCAGTACTTC
TRBJ1-6 | NA | TRBV5-6 | TRBD1 | CASSWGGTVNSPLHF | TGTGCCAGCAGCTGGGGGGGGACAGTAAATTCACCCCTCCACTTT
TRBJ2-5 | once | TRBV15 | NA | CATSSQGQTQETQYF | TGTGCCACCAGCAGCCAAGGACAGACCCAAGAGACCCAGTACTTC
TRBJ2-1 | NA | TRBV14 | NA | CASSQELPTVGNEQFF | TGTGCCAGCAGCCAAGAACTCCCCACGGTTGGCAATGAGCAGTTCTTC
TRBJ1-1 | few | TRBV5-1 | NA | CASSLQENTEAFF | TGCGCCAGCAGCCTACAGGAGAACACTGAAGCTTTCTTT
TRBJ2-1 | few | TRBV28 | TRBD1 | CASSLGTGMNEQFF | TGTGCCAGCAGTCTCGGGACAGGGATGAATGAGCAGTTCTTC
TRBJ1-5 | NA | TRBV10-3 | TRBD1 | CAIRHRGDQPQHF | TGTGCCATCAGACACAGGGGAGATCAGCCCCAGCATTTT
TRBJ2-1 | few | TRBV11-3 | TRBD2 | CASSQDGNSGYRAYNEQFF | TGTGCCAGCAGTCAAGACGGCAATAGCGGGTATAGGGCCTACAATGAGCAGTTCTTC
TRBJ1-1 | NA | TRBV19 | NA | CASQFGQFTEAFF | TGTGCCAGCCAATTCGGACAGTTCACTGAAGCTTTCTTT
TRBJ1-3 | NA | TRBV5-1 | NA | CASSEQGSSGNTIYF | TGCGCCAGCAGCGAGCAGGGTTCGTCTGGAAACACCATATATTTT
TRBJ2-1 | NA | TRBV19 | NA | CASSMGPGVRNEQFF | TGTGCCAGTAGTATGGGCCCAGGGGTTCGCAATGAGCAGTTCTTC
TRBJ2-3 | NA | TRBV11-2 | TRBD1 | CASSLVQGADTQYF | TGTGCCAGCAGCTTAGTCCAGGGGGCAGATACGCAGTATTTT
TRBJ2-7 | NA | TRBV5-4 | TRBD2 | CASSPMTSGISYEQYF | TGTGCCAGCAGCCCAATGACTAGCGGGATTTCCTACGAGCAGTACTTC
TRBJ2-5 | NA | TRBV19 | NA | CASSMNKGRETQYF | TGTGCCAGTAGTATGAATAAGGGTAGGGAGACCCAGTACTTC
TRBJ2-5 | NA | TRBV5-1 | NA | CASSLGDFGETQYF | TGCGCCAGCAGCTTGGGGGACTTCGGGGAGACCCAGTACTTC
TRBJ2-1 | few | TRBV5-6 | TRBD2 | CASRPGTSGNGEQFF | TGTGCCAGCAGGCCCGGGACTAGCGGGAATGGTGAGCAGTTCTTC
TRBJ2-7 | NA | TRBV14 | TRBD2 | CASRAGGSSYEQYF | TGTGCCAGCAGGGCGGGAGGGAGCTCCTACGAGCAGTACTTC
TRBJ2-3 | NA | TRBV5-1 | NA | CASSLAGISTDTQYF | TGCGCCAGCAGCTTGGCGGGGATATCTACAGATACGCAGTATTTT
TRBJ2-1 | NA | TRBV20-1 | NA | CSVYEVNEQFF | TGCAGTGTCTATGAGGTCAATGAGCAGTTCTTC
TRBJ2-2 | NA | TRBV9 | TRBD1 | CASSVRQGAGGELFF | TGTGCCAGCAGCGTACGTCAGGGGGCTGGGGGGGAGCTGTTTTTT
TRBJ2-1 | NA | TRBV9 | TRBD2 | CASSSGVAGGTYNEQFF | TGTGCCAGCAGCTCAGGGGTGGCGGGGGGGACCTACAATGAGCAGTTCTTC
TRBJ1-5 | NA | TRBV28 | NA | CASSLAGSVNQPQHF | TGTGCCAGCAGTTTGGCAGGGTCAGTCAATCAGCCCCAGCATTTT
TRBJ2-2 | NA | TRBV6-1 | NA | CASMDLTGELFF | TGTGCCAGCATGGATCTCACCGGGGAGCTGTTTTTT
TRBJ1-2 | NA | TRBV19 | NA | CASKHGSNYGYTF | TGTGCCAGTAAGCACGGTTCTAACTATGGCTACACCTTC
TRBJ1-5 | few | TRBV19 | NA | CASSLRQDPPHNQPQHF | TGTGCCAGTAGTCTTCGACAGGACCCCCCACACAATCAGCCCCAGCATTTT
TRBJ1-1 | NA | TRBV7-9 | NA | CASSLDLGRAFF | TGTGCCAGCAGCTTAGATCTGGGTCGGGCTTTCTTT
TRBJ2-7 | NA | TRBV9 | NA | CASSVENRPYEQYF | TGTGCCAGCAGCGTAGAAAACAGGCCCTACGAGCAGTACTTC
TRBJ2-7 | NA | TRBV27 | NA | CASSLSGVRSYEQYF | TGTGCCAGCAGTTTATCTGGCGTCCGCTCCTACGAGCAGTACTTC
TRBJ2-3 | once | TRBV9 | TRBD2 | CASSVQTSGSWDTQYF | TGTGCCAGCAGCGTCCAGACTAGCGGGAGTTGGGATACGCAGTATTTT
TRBJ1-2 | NA | TRBV13 | TRBD1 | CASSSLGQGYYGYTF | TGTGCCAGCAGCTCCTTGGGACAGGGATACTATGGCTACACCTTC
TRBJ2-2 | few | TRBV5-6 | NA | CASSLGPNTGELFF | TGTGCCAGCAGCTTGGGCCCTAACACCGGGGAGCTGTTTTTT
TRBJ1-2 | NA | TRBV6-6 | NA | CATRGGGEGGYTF | TGTGCCACGCGGGGAGGCGGAGAAGGTGGCTACACCTTC
TRBJ2-1 | few | TRBV9 | NA | CASSVIPGMVEQFF | TGTGCCAGCAGCGTAATCCCAGGTATGGTTGAGCAGTTCTTC
TRBJ2-3 | NA | TRBV2 | TRBD2 | CAGKTSGPTDTQYF | TGTGCCGGAAAGACTAGCGGTCCCACAGATACGCAGTATTTT
TRBJ2-7 | NA | TRBV5-1 | TRBD1 | CASSLDRGYEQYF | TGCGCCAGCAGCTTGGACAGGGGATACGAGCAGTACTTC
TRBJ2-5 | NA | TRBV7-6 | NA | CASSPGILTQYF | TGTGCCAGCAGCCCCGGGATATTGACCCAGTACTTC
TRBJ2-7 | NA | TRBV5-8 | TRBD1 | CASSLRQGARGNEQYF | TGTGCCAGCAGCTTAAGACAGGGGGCGCGTGGTAACGAGCAGTACTTC
TRBJ1-1 | NA | TRBV15 | NA | CATTLMGEKGNTEAFF | TGTGCCACCACTCTAATGGGGGAAAAAGGGAACACTGAAGCTTTCTTT